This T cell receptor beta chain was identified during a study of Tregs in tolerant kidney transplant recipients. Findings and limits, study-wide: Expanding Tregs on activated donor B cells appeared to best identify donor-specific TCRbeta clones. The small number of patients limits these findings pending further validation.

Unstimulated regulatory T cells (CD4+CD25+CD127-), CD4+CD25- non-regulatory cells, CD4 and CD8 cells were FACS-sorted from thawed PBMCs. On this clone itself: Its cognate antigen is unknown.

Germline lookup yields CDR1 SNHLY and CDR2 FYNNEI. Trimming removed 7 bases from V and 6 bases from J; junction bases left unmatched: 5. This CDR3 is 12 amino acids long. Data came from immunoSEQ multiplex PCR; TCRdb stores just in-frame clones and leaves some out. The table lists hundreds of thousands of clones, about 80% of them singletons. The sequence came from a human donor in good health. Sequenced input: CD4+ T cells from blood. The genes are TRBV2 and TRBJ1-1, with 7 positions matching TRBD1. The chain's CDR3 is CASTRGTAEAFF. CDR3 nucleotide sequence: TGTGCCAGCACCCGGGGGACAGCTGAAGCTTTCTTT.